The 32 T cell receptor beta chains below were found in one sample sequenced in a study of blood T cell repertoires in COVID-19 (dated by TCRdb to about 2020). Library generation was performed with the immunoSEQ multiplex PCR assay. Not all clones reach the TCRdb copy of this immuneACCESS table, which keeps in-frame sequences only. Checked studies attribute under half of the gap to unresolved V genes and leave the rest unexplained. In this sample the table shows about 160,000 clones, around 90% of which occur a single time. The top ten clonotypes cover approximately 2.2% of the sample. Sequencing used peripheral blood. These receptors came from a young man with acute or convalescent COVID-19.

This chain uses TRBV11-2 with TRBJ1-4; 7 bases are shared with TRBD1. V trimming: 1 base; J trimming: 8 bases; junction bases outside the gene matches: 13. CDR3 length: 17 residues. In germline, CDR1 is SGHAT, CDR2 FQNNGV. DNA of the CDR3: TGTGCCAGCAGCTTAGGTACGAGAGGGGGCGCAGGAGAAAAACTGTTTTTT. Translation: CASSLGTRGGAGEKLFF.

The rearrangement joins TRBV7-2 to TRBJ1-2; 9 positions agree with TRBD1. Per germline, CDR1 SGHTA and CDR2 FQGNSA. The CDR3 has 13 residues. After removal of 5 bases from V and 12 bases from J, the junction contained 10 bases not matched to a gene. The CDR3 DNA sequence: TGTGCCAGCAGCCCCAATCCGGGACAGGGTAACACCTTC. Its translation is CASSPNPGQGNTF.

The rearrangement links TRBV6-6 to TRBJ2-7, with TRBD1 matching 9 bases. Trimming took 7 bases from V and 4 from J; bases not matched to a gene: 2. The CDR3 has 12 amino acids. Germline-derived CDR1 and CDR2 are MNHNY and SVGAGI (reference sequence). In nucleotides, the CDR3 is TGTGCCAGCATCGGACAGGGGTACGAGCAGTACTTC. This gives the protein CASIGQGYEQYF.

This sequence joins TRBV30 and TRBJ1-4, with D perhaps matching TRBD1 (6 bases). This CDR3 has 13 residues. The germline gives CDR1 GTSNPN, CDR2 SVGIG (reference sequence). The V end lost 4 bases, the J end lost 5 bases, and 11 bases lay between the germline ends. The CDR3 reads CAWTRQGNEKLFF. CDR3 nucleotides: TGTGCCTGGACTCGGCAGGGGAATGAAAAACTGTTTTTT.

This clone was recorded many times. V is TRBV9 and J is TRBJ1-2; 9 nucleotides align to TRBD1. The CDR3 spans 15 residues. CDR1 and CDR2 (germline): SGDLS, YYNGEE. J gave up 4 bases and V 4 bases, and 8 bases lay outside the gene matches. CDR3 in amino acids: CASSQPGQGPYGYTF. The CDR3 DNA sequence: TGTGCCAGCAGCCAACCGGGACAGGGTCCCTATGGCTACACCTTC. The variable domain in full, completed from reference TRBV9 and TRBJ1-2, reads DSGVTQTPKHLITATGQRVTLRCSPRSGDLSVYWYQQSLDQGLQFLIQYYNGEERAKGNILERFSAQQFPDLHSELNLSSLELGDSALYFCASSQPGQGPYGYTFGSGTRLTVV.

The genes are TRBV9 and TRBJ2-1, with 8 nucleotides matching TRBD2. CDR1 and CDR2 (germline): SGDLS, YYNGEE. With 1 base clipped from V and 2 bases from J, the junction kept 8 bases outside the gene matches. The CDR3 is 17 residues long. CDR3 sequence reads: CASSVPAAGGPYNEQFF. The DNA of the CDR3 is TGTGCCAGCAGCGTACCGGCGGCGGGAGGCCCCTACAATGAGCAGTTCTTC.

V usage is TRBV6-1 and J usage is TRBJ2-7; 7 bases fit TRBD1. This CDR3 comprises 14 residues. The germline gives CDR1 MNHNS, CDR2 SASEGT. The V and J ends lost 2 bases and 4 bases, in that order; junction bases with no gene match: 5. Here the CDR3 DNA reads TGTGCCAGCAGTGAAAAGGGGGCGAGATACGAGCAGTACTTC. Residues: CASSEKGARYEQYF.

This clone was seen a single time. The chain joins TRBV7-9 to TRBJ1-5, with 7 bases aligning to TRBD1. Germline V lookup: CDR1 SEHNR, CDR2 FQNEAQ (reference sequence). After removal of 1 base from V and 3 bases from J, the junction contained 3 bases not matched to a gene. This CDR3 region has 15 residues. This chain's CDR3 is CASSLGQGLNQPQHF. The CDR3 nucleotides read TGTGCCAGCAGCTTAGGACAGGGACTCAATCAGCCCCAGCATTTT.

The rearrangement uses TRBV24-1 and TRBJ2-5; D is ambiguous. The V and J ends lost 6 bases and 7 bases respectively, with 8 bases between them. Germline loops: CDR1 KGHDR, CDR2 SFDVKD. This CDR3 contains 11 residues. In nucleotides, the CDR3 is TGTGCCACCAGTCTGGCTGGGACCCAGTACTTC. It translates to CATSLAGTQYF.

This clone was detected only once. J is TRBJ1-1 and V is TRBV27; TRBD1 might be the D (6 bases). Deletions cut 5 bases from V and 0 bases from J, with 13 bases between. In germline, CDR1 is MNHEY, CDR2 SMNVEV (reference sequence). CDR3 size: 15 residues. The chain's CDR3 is CASSPYRVVNTEAFF. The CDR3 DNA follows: TGTGCCAGCAGTCCTTACAGGGTGGTGAACACTGAAGCTTTCTTT.

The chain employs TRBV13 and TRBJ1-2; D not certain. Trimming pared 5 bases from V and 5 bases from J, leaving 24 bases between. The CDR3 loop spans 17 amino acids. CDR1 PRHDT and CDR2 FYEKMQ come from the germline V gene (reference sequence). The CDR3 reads CASSRTPPGVFRYGYTF. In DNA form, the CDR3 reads TGTGCCAGCAGCCGAACCCCCCCCGGGGTCTTTAGATATGGCTACACCTTC.

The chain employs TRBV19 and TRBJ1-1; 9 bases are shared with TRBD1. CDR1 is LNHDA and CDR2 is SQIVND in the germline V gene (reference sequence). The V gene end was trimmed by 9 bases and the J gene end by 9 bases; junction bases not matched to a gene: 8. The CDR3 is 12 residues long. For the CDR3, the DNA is TGTGCCAGCTCGTGGGACAGGGCTCAAGCTTTCTTT. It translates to CASSWDRAQAFF.

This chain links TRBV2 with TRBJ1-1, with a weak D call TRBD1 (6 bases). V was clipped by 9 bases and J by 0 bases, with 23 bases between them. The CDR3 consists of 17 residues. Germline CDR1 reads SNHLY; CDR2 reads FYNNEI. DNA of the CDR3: TGTGCCAGTCGTCTCGGGCCAGGGGTCGCGGTGAACACTGAAGCTTTCTTT. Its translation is CASRLGPGVAVNTEAFF.

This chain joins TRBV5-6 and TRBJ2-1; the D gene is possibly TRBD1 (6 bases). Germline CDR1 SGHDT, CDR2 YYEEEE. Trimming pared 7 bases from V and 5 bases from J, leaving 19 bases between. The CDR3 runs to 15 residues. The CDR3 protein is CASSNRALTNNEQFF. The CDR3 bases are TGTGCCAGCTCGAACAGGGCTTTGACTAACAATGAGCAGTTCTTC.

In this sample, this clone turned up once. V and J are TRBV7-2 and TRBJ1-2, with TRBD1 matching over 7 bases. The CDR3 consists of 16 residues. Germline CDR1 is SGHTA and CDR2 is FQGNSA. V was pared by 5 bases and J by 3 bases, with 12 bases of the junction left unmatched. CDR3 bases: TGTGCCAGCAGCCGCCAGGGGGGAGTTTGGGACTATGGCTACACCTTC. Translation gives CASSRQGGVWDYGYTF.

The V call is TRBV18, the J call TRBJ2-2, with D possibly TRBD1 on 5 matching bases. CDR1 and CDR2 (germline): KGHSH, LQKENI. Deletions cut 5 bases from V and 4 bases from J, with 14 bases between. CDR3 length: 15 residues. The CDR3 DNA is TGTGCCAGCTCAACAGACAGCCCAGGCACCGGGGAGCTGTTTTTT. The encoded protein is CASSTDSPGTGELFF.

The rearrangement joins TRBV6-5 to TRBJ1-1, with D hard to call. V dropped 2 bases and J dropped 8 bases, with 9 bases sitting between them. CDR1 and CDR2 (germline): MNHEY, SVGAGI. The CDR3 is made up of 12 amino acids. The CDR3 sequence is CASSYLGREAFF. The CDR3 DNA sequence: TGTGCCAGCAGTTACCTGGGGAGAGAAGCTTTCTTT.

CDR3 in amino acids: CASRAGGSETQYF. CDR3 DNA: TGTGCCAGTCGAGCGGGAGGATCGGAGACCCAGTACTTC. V usage is TRBV19 and J usage is TRBJ2-5; TRBD2 matches 9 bases. After removal of 8 bases from V and 5 bases from J, the junction contained 6 bases not matched to a gene. The germline V gene has CDR1 LNHDA and CDR2 SQIVND (reference sequence). The CDR3 consists of 13 residues. Drawing the rest from reference TRBV19 and TRBJ2-5, the complete variable domain is DGGITQSPKYLFRKEGQNVTLSCEQNLNHDAMYWYRQDPGQGLRLIYYSQIVNDFQKGDIAEGYSVSREKKESFPLTVTSAQKNPTAFYLCASRAGGSETQYFGPGTRLLVL.

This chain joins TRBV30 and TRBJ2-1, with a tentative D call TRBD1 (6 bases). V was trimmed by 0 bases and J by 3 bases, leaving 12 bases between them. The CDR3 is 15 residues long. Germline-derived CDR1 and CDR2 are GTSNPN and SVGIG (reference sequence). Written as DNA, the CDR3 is TGTGCCTGGAGTGTCGGACAGCTGGGCTACAATGAGCAGTTCTTC. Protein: CAWSVGQLGYNEQFF. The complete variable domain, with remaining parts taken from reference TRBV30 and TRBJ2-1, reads SQTIHQWPATLVQPVGSPLSLECTVEGTSNPNLYWYRQAAGRGLQLLFYSVGIGQISSEVPQNLSASRPQDRQFILSSKKLLLSDSGFYLCAWSVGQLGYNEQFFGPGTRLTVL.

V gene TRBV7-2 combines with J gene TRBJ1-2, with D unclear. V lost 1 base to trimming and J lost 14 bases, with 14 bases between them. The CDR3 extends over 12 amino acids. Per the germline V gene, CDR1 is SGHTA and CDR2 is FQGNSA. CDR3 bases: TGTGCCAGCAGCTTAGAAGAGGACTCTAGAACCTTC. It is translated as CASSLEEDSRTF.

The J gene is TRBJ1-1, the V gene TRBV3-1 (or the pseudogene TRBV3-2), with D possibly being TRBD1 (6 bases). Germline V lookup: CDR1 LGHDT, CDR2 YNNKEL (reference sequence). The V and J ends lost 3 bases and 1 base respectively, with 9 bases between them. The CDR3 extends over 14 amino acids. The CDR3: CASSQGAPNTEAFF. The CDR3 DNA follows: TGTGCCAGCAGCCAGGGGGCCCCGAACACTGAAGCTTTCTTT.

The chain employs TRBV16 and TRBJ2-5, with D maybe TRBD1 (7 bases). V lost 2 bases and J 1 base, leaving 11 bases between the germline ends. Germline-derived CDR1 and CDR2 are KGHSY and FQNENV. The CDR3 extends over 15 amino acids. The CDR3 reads CASSQAGQTQETQYF. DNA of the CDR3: TGTGCCAGCAGCCAAGCGGGACAGACCCAAGAGACCCAGTACTTC.

Written as DNA, the CDR3 is TGTGCCTGGAGGGGACAGGGGAGGAACACCATATATTTT. Its protein is CAWRGQGRNTIYF. The chain uses TRBV30 and TRBJ1-3; 10 bases map to TRBD1. V shed 3 bases, J shed 7 bases, and the junction held 3 bases outside the gene matches. Germline V lookup: CDR1 GTSNPN, CDR2 SVGIG (reference sequence). The CDR3 runs 13 residues. Looking up the rest from reference TRBV30 and TRBJ1-3 gives the full variable domain: SQTIHQWPATLVQPVGSPLSLECTVEGTSNPNLYWYRQAAGRGLQLLFYSVGIGQISSEVPQNLSASRPQDRQFILSSKKLLLSDSGFYLCAWRGQGRNTIYFGEGSWLTVV.

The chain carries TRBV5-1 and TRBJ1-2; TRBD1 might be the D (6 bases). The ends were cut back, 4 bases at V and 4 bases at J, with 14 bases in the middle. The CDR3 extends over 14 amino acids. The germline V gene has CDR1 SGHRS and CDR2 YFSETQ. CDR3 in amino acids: CASSIRTAGYGYTF. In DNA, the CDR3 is TGCGCCAGCAGCATACGGACAGCAGGCTATGGCTACACCTTC.

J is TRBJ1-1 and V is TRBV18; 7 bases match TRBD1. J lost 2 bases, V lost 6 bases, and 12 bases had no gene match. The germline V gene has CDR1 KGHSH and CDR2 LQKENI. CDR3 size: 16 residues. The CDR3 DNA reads TGTGCCAGCTCTTCCAACATACAGGGGCTAAACACTGAAGCTTTCTTT. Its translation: CASSSNIQGLNTEAFF.

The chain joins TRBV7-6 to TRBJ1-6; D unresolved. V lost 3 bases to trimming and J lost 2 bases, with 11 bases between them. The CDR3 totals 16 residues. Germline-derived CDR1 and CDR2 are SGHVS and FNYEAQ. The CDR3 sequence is CASSFSSGAYNSPLHF. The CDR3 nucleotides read TGTGCCAGCAGCTTTTCTTCCGGGGCCTATAATTCACCCCTCCACTTT.

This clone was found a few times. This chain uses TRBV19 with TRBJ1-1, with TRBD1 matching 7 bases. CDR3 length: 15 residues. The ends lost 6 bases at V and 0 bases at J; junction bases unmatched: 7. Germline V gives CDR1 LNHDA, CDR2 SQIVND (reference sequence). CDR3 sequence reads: CASSSPGQMNTEAFF. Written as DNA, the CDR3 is TGTGCCAGTAGCTCCCCGGGACAGATGAACACTGAAGCTTTCTTT.

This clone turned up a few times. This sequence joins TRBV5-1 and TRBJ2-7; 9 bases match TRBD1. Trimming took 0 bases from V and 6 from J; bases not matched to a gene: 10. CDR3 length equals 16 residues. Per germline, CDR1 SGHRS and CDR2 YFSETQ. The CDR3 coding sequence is TGCGCCAGCAGCTTGGATGGCGGGACAGGGTTGCGCGAGCAGTACTTC. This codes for CASSLDGGTGLREQYF.

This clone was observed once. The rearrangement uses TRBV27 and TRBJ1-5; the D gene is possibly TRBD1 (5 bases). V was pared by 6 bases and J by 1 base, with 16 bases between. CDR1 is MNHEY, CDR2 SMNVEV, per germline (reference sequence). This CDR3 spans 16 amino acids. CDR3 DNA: TGTGCCAGCAGATCTCTGGGGGGGTTGAGCAATCAGCCCCAGCATTTT. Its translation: CASRSLGGLSNQPQHF.

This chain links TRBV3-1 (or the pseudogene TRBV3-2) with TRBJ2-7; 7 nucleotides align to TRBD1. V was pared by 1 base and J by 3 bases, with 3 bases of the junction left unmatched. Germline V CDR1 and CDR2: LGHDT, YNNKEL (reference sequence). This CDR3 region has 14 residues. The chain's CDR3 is CASSQAGQSYEQYF. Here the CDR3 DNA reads TGTGCCAGCAGCCAAGCGGGACAGAGCTACGAGCAGTACTTC.

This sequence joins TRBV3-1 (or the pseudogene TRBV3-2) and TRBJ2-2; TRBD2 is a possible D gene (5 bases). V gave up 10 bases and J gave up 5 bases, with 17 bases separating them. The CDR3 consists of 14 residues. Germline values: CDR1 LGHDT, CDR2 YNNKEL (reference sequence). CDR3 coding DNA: TGTGCCACCGCGCCAAATGGGGAGACCGGGGAGCTGTTTTTT. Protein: CATAPNGETGELFF.

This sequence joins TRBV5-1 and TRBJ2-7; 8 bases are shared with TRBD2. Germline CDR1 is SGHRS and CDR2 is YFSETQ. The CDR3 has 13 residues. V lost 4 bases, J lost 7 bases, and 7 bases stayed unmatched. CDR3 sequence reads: CASSPSGSYEQYF. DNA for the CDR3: TGCGCCAGCAGCCCCAGCGGGAGTTATGAGCAGTACTTC.